This T cell receptor (beta chain) is from a study of blood T cell dynamics during melanoma immunotherapy. Turning to the study itself: Standard first-line treatment here was pembrolizumab or nivolumab plus ipilimumab in metastatic melanoma.

The CDR3 length is 15 residues. The germline CDR1 and CDR2 sequences are SEHNR and FQNEAQ (reference sequence). Trimming removed 5 bases from V and 0 bases from J, with 14 bases in between. Comment on this clone: Its specificity is not known.

Study findings and constraints: It remained unknown if the driving T cell clones were melanoma-specific.

The time point was: week 3, after first cycle of checkpoint inhibitor. Disease control meant complete response, partial response or stable disease at 12 weeks. No patient had earlier systemic cancer treatment, concurrent immunosuppressants, or another active cancer. TCRdb keeps only in-frame clones here, not all; method: immunoSEQ multiplex PCR. The sample lists approximately 20,000 clones; roughly 87% were seen once. The source material was blood, sampled from a patient treated with checkpoint blockade. The rearrangement joins TRBV7-9 to TRBJ2-7; tentatively, D is TRBD1 (5 bases). This receptor was obtained from a human donor with melanoma. DNA of the CDR3: TGTGCCAGCAGCGCCGACAGCGAGTACTCCTACGAGCAGTACTTC. It is translated as CASSADSEYSYEQYF.